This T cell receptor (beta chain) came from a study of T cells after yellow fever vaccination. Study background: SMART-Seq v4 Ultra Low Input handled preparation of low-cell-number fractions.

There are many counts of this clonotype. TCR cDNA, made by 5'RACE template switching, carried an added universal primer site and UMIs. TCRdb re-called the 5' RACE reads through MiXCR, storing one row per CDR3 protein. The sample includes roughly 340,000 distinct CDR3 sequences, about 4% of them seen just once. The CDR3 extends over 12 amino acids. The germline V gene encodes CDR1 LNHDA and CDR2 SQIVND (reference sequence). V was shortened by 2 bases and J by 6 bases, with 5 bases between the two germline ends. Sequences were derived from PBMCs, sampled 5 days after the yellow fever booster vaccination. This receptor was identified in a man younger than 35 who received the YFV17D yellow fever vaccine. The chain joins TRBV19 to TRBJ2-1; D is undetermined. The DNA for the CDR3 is TGTGCCAGTAGTATATGGGGCAATGAGCAGTTCTTC. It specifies CASSIWGNEQFF.